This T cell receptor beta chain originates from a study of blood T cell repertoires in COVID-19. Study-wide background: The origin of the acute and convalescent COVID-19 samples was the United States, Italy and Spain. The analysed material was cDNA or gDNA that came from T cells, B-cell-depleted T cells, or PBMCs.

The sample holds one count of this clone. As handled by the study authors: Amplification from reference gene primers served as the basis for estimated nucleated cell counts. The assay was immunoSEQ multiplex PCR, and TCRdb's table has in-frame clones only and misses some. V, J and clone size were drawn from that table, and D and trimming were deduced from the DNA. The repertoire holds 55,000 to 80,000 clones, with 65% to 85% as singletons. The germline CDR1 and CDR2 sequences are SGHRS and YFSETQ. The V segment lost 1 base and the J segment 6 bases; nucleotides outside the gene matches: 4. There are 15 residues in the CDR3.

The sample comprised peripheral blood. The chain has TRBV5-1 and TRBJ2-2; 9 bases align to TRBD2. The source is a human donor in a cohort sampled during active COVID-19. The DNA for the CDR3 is TGCGCCAGCAGCTTGCATAGCGGGAGTCCCGGGGAGCTGTTTTTT. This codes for CASSLHSGSPGELFF.